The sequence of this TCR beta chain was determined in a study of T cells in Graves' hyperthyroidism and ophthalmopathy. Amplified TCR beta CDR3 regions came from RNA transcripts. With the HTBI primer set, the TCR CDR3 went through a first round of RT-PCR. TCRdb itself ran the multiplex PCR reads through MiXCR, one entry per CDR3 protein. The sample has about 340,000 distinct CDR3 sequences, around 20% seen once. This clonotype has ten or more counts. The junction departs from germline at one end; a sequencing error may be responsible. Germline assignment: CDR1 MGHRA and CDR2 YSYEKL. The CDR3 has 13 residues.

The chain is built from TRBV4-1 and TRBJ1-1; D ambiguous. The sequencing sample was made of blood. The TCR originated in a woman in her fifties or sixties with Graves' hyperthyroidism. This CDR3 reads CASSQVGGTEAFF. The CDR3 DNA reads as TGTGCCAGCAGCCAAGTTGGCGGCACCGAAGCTTTCTTT.